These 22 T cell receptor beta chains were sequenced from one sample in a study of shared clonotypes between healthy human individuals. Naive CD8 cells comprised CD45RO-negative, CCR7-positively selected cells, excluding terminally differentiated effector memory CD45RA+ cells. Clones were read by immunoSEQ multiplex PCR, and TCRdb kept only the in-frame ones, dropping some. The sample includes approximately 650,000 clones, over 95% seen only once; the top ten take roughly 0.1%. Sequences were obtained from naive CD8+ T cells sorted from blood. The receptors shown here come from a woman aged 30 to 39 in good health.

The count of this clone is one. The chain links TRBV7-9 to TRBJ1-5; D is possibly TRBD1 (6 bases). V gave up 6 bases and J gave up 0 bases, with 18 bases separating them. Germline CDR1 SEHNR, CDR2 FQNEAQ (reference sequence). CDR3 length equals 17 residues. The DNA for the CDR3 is TGTGCCAGCAGTCCCGCTTTGGGGGCGGATAGCAATCAGCCCCAGCATTTT. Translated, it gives CASSPALGADSNQPQHF.

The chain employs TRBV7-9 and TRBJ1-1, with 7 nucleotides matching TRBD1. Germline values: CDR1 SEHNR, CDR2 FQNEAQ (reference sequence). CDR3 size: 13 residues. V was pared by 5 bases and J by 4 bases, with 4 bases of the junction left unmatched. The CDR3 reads CASSTPGGTEAFF. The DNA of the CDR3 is TGTGCCAGCAGCACCCCAGGGGGCACTGAAGCTTTCTTT.

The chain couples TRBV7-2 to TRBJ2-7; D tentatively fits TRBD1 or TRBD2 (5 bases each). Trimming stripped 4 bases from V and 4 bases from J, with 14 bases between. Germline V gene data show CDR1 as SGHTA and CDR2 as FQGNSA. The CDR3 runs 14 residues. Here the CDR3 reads CASSWYGTDYEQYF. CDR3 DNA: TGTGCCAGCAGCTGGTACGGGACGGATTACGAGCAGTACTTC.

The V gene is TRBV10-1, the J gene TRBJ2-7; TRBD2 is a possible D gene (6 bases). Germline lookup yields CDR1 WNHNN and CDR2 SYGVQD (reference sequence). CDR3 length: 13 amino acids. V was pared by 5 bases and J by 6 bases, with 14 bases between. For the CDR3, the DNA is TGCGCCAGCAGTACGGGACTCGTAGGCGAGCAGTACTTC. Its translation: CASSTGLVGEQYF.

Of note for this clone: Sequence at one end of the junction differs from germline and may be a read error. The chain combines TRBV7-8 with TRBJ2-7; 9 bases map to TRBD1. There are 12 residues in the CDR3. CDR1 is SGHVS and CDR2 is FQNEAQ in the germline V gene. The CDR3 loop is CASSSYGGQGSF. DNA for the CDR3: TGTGCCAGCAGCTCCTATGGGGGACAGGGCTCCTTC.

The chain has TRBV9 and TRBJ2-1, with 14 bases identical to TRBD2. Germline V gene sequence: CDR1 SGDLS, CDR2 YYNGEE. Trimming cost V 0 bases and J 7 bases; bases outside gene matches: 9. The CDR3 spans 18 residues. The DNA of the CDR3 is TGTGCCAGCAGCGTAGGAGGCGAGGGACTAGCGGGAGAAAATGAGCAGTTCTTC. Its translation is CASSVGGEGLAGENEQFF.

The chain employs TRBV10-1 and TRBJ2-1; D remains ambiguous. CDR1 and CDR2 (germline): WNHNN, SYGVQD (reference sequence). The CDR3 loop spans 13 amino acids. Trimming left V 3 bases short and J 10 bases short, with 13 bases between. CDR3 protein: CASSDQEVQEQFF. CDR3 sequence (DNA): TGCGCCAGCAGTGACCAAGAGGTCCAGGAGCAGTTCTTC.

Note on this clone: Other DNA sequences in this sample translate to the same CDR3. The CDR3 nucleotides read TGTGCCAGCAGTTTAGGGACTAGCGGGACCGGGGAGCTGTTTTTT. It is translated as CASSLGTSGTGELFF. J is TRBJ2-2 and V is TRBV27, with TRBD2 identical over 12 bases. Germline V lookup: CDR1 MNHEY, CDR2 SMNVEV (reference sequence). This CDR3 is built from 15 residues. Germline trimming cut 2 bases from V and 5 bases from J; bases unmatched to any gene: 0.

The CDR3 loop is CASSFLDRANTEAFF. Here the CDR3 DNA reads TGTGCCAGCAGTTTCTTGGACAGGGCGAACACTGAAGCTTTCTTT. The chain links TRBV27 to TRBJ1-1, with 8 bases lining up with TRBD1. CDR1 and CDR2 from the germline V gene are MNHEY and SMNVEV (reference sequence). The CDR3 consists of 15 residues. After removal of 3 bases from V and 1 base from J, the junction contained 4 bases not matched to a gene.

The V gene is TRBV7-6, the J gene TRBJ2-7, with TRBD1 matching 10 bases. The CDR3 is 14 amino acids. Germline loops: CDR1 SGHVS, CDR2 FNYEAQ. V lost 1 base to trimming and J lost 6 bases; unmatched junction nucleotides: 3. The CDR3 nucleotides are TGTGCCAGCAGCTTAGGGGGACAGGGGCGCGAGCAGTACTTC. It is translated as CASSLGGQGREQYF. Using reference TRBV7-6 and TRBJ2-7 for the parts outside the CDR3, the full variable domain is GAGVSQSPRYKVTKRGQDVALRCDPISGHVSLYWYRQALGQGPEFLTYFNYEAQQDKSGLPNDRFSAERPEGSISTLTIQRTEQRDSAMYRCASSLGGQGREQYFGPGTRLTVT.

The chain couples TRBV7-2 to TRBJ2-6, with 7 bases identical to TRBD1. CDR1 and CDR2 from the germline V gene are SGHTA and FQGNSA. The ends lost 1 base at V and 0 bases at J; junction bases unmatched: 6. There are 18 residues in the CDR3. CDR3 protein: CASSLGWTGISGANVLTF. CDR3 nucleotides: TGTGCCAGCAGCTTAGGGTGGACAGGAATCTCTGGGGCCAACGTCCTGACTTTC. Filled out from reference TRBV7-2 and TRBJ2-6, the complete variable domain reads GAGVSQSPSNKVTEKGKDVELRCDPISGHTALYWYRQSLGQGLEFLIYFQGNSAPDKSGLPSDRFSAERTGGSVSTLTIQRTQQEDSAVYLCASSLGWTGISGANVLTFGAGSRLTVL.

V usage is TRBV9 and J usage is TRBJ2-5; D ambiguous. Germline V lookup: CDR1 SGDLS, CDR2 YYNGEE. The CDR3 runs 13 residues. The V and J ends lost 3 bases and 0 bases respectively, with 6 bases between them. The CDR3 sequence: CASSADNQETQYF. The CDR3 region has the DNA TGTGCCAGCAGCGCCGATAACCAAGAGACCCAGTACTTC.

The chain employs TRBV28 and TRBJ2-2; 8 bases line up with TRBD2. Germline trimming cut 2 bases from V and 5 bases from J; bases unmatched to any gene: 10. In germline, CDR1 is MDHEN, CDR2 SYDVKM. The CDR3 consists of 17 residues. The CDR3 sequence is CASSLTFRAGGTGELFF. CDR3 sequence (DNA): TGTGCCAGCAGTTTAACCTTCCGCGCGGGAGGAACCGGGGAGCTGTTTTTT.

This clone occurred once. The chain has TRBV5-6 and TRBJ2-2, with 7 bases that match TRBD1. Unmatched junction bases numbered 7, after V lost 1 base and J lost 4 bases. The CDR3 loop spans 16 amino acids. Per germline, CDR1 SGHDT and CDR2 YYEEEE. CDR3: CASSLMDRTFTGELFF. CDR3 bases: TGTGCCAGCAGCTTGATGGACAGGACATTCACCGGGGAGCTGTTTTTT.

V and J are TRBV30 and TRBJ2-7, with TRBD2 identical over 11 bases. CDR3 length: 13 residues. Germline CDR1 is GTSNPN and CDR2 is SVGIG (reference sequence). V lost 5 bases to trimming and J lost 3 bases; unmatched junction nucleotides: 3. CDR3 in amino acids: CAWDLAGGYEQYF. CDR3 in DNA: TGTGCCTGGGACCTAGCGGGAGGCTACGAGCAGTACTTC.

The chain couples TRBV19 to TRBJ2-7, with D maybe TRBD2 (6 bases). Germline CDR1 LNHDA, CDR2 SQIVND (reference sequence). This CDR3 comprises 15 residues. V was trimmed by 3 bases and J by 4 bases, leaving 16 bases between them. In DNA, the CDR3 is TGTGCCAGTAGTATGGCAGTATGGGGGAGGTACGAGCAGTACTTC. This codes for CASSMAVWGRYEQYF.

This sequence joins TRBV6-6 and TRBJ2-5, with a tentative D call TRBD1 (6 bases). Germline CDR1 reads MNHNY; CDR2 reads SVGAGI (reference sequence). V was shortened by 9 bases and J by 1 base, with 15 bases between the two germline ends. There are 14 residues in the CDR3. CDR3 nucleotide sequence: TGTGCCAGTGGACAGTTAGGGATCCAAGAGACCCAGTACTTC. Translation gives CASGQLGIQETQYF.

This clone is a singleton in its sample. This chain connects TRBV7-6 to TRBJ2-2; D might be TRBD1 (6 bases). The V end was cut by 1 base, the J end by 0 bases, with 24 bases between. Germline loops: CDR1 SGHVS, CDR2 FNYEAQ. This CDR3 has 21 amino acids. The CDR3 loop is CASSLGPVLHRDLANTGELFF. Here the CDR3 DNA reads TGTGCCAGCAGCTTAGGCCCGGTCCTTCACAGGGATCTTGCGAACACCGGGGAGCTGTTTTTT.

CDR3 protein: CASSYGRNIQYF. The CDR3 DNA follows: TGTGCCAGCAGTTACGGCAGGAACATTCAGTACTTC. The J gene is TRBJ2-4, the V gene TRBV7-9; D not certain. V gave up 6 bases and J gave up 7 bases, with 10 bases separating them. Germline CDR1 reads SEHNR; CDR2 reads FQNEAQ (reference sequence). The CDR3 totals 12 residues. The full variable domain, its missing parts supplied by reference TRBV7-9 and TRBJ2-4, is DTGVSQNPRHKITKRGQNVTFRCDPISEHNRLYWYRQTLGQGPEFLTYFQNEAQLEKSRLLSDRFSAERPKGSFSTLEIQRTEQGDSAMYLCASSYGRNIQYFGAGTRLSVL.

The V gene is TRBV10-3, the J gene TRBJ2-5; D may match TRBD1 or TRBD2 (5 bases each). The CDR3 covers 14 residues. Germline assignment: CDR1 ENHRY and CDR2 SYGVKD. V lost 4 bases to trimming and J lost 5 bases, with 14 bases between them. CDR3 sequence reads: CAISVPPGTETQYF. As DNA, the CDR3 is TGTGCCATCAGTGTCCCCCCCGGGACGGAGACCCAGTACTTC.

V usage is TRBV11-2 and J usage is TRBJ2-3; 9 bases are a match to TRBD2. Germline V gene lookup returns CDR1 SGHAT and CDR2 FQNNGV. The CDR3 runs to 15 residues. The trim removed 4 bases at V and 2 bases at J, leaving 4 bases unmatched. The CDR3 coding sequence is TGTGCCAGCAGCTGGCGCGGGAGGGTCACAGATACGCAGTATTTT. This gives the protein CASSWRGRVTDTQYF.

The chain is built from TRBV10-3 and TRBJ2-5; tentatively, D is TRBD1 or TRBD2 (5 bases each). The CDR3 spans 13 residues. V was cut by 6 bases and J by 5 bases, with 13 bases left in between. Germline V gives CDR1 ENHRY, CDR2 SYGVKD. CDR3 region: CAISGALSETQYF. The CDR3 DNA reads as TGTGCCATCAGCGGGGCCCTATCGGAGACCCAGTACTTC.